The 8 T cell receptor beta chains presented below share a single source sample, sequenced in a study of Graves' ophthalmopathy and Graves' hyperthyroidism. Amplification of the TCR beta CDR3 regions used RNA transcripts (as template). First-round RT-PCR employed HTBI primers, with a second-round multiplex PCR after it. TCRdb called the multiplex PCR reads again in MiXCR, with one record for every CDR3 protein. The sample lists over a million distinct CDR3 sequences, about 35% occurring once. The specimen sequenced was peripheral blood or thyroid tissue (not recorded which). These receptors were obtained from an adult man with Graves' hyperthyroidism.

This rearrangement joins TRBV6-6 to TRBJ1-3; the match to TRBD1 covers 8 bases. The CDR3 runs to 15 residues. Unmatched junction bases numbered 6, after V lost 6 bases and J lost 2 bases. Germline V gene sequence: CDR1 MNHNY, CDR2 SVGAGI (reference sequence). As DNA, the CDR3 is TGTGCCAGCAGCAAATCGGACAGGGCTGGAAACACCATATATTTT. Its translation: CASSKSDRAGNTIYF.

CDR3: CASKPWTSGSYEQYF. In DNA form, the CDR3 reads TGTGCCAGCAAACCTTGGACTAGCGGATCCTACGAGCAGTACTTC. The chain uses TRBV28 and TRBJ2-7; TRBD2 matches 10 bases. From germline, CDR1 is MDHEN and CDR2 SYDVKM. V gave up 7 bases and J gave up 1 base; unmatched junction bases: 7. This CDR3 has 15 residues.

The rearrangement links TRBV7-8 to TRBJ2-7; D is unclear. The V end was cut by 1 base, the J end by 0 bases, with 10 bases between. This CDR3 comprises 15 residues. Germline CDR1 and CDR2: SGHVS and FQNEAQ. The CDR3 is CASSLEYYSSYEQYF. In DNA, the CDR3 is TGTGCCAGCAGCTTAGAATATTACAGCTCCTACGAGCAGTACTTC.

The chain couples TRBV2 to TRBJ2-5, with no clear D. CDR1 and CDR2 (germline): SNHLY, FYNNEI. The CDR3 totals 13 residues. V lost 4 bases to trimming and J lost 11 bases, with 17 bases between them. CDR3 region: CASSVKRNNEQYF. The CDR3, as DNA: TGTGCCAGCAGTGTAAAGAGGAACAATGAGCAGTACTTC. The variable domain in full, completed from reference TRBV2 and TRBJ2-5, reads EPEVTQTPSHQVTQMGQEVILRCVPISNHLYFYWYRQILGQKVEFLVSFYNNEISEKSEIFDDQFSVERPDGSNFTLKIRSTKLEDSAMYFCASSVKRNNEQYFGPGTRLLVL.

In its sample, this clonotype was seen many times. V usage is TRBV4-3 and J usage is TRBJ2-5, with D unclear. Trimming left V 1 base short and J 3 bases short, with 12 bases between. Per the germline V gene, CDR1 is LGHNA and CDR2 is YSLEER. The CDR3 sequence is 15 residues long. CDR3: CASSQVGRSEETQYF. CDR3 sequence (DNA): TGCGCCAGCAGCCAAGTAGGCAGGTCCGAAGAGACCCAGTACTTC.

This chain connects TRBV25-1 to TRBJ2-7; D is perhaps TRBD1 (6 bases). The CDR3 length is 18 residues. The germline V gene has CDR1 MGHDK and CDR2 SYGVNS. V lost 9 bases and J 0 bases, leaving 27 bases between the germline ends. CDR3 bases: TGTGCCAGTAGGTTCGGCCCTTTGGGCAGGGGTCCCTCCTACGAGCAGTACTTC. This translates into CASRFGPLGRGPSYEQYF.

On this clonotype itself: This may be a read error, as it is one base from a much larger clone. The rearrangement uses TRBV19 and TRBJ2-7; TRBD1 matches at 10 bases. CDR3 length: 17 amino acids. The V gene's germline CDR1 is LNHDA and CDR2 SQIVND (reference sequence). The V and J ends lost 0 bases and 3 bases, in that order; junction bases with no gene match: 8. The CDR3 DNA reads TGTGCCAGTAGTATAGAAATCGACAGGGGGCTAGACTACGAGCAGTACTTC. Protein product: CASSIEIDRGLDYEQYF.

The chain carries TRBV18 and TRBJ2-7; a weak D match, TRBD2 (6 bases). CDR3 size: 12 residues. Trimming took off 0 bases at V and 7 bases at J, with 7 bases between the two ends. The germline gives CDR1 KGHSH, CDR2 LQKENI. CDR3 protein: CASSPPAGEQYF. The DNA of the CDR3 is TGTGCCAGCTCACCACCCGCGGGGGAGCAGTACTTC. The variable domain in full, completed from reference TRBV18 and TRBJ2-7, reads NAGVMQNPRHLVRRRGQEARLRCSPMKGHSHVYWYRQLPEEGLKFMVYLQKENIIDESGMPKERFSAEFPKEGPSILRIQQVVRGDSAAYFCASSPPAGEQYFGPGTRLTVT.